The entry below gives a single T cell receptor beta chain sequence along with its context. Its antigen is as yet unknown. Some clones are missing from TCRdb's copy, which holds only in-frame ones; the method was immunoSEQ multiplex PCR. The sample has under 600,000 clones, roughly 98% seen once; the top ten hold 0.3%. The sample is drawn from a study of shared clonotypes between healthy human individuals. General study points: Few donors restricted represented genetic and exposure-history diversity.

Naive CD8 cells comprised CD45RO-negative, CCR7-positively selected cells, excluding terminally differentiated effector memory CD45RA+ cells. Specimen: naive CD8+ T cells sorted from blood. The origin of this receptor is a man aged 25 to 45 in good health.

In DNA, the CDR3 is TGTGCCAGTAGTATAGTTTCGGGACGGCGGAGCTCTGGAAACACCATATATTTT. This sequence encodes CASSIVSGRRSSGNTIYF. This sequence joins TRBV19 and TRBJ1-3; the D gene is possibly TRBD1 (5 bases). V was shortened by 1 base and J by 0 bases, with 16 bases between the two germline ends. From germline, CDR1 is LNHDA and CDR2 SQIVND (reference sequence). The CDR3 loop spans 18 amino acids.